This T cell receptor (beta chain) was documented in a study of siplizumab effects on memory and regulatory T cells. Study observations and caveats: Proliferating Tregs in siplizumab cultures were never verified as suppressive. In the presence of siplizumab, alloreactive sequences traceable to unstimulated CD4+ memory cells were significantly reduced. Where siplizumab was present, mappable alloreactive CD4+ clones averaged roughly 72% Treg-derived, compared with less than 35% in controls.

Note on this clone: Its specificity is not known.

Assay: immunoSEQ multiplex PCR; the TCRdb copy retains only in-frame clones and omits some. The sample has more than 95,000 clones, about 94% seen once; the top ten hold about 0.62%. J was trimmed by 5 bases and V by 6 bases; bases with no gene match: 13. This CDR3 region has 15 residues. Germline V gives CDR1 SGHDT, CDR2 YYEEEE. The V call is TRBV5-6, the J call TRBJ1-1, with 7 bases matching TRBD1. The receptor's source is a human donor in good health. Sequenced sample: Tregs sorted from blood. This chain's CDR3 is CASNRGTELWTEAFF. Here the CDR3 DNA reads TGTGCCAGCAACCGGGGGACAGAGTTATGGACTGAAGCTTTCTTT.